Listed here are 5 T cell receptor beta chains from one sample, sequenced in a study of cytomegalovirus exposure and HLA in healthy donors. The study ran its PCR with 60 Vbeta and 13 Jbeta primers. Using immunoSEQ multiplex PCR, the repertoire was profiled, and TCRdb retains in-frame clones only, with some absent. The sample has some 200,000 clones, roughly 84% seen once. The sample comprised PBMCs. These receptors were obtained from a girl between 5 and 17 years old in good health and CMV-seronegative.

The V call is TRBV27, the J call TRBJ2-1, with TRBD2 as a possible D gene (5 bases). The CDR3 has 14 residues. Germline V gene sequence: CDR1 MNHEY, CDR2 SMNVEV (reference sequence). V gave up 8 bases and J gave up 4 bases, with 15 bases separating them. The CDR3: CASAQGLGYNEQFF. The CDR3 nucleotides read TGTGCCAGCGCACAAGGACTGGGTTACAATGAGCAGTTCTTC.

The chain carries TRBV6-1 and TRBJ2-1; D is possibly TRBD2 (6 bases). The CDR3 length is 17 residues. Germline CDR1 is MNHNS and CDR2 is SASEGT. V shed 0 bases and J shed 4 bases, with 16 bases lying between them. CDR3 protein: CASSEARKRRVYNEQFF. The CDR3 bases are TGTGCCAGCAGTGAAGCGCGGAAGAGGAGGGTATACAATGAGCAGTTCTTC.

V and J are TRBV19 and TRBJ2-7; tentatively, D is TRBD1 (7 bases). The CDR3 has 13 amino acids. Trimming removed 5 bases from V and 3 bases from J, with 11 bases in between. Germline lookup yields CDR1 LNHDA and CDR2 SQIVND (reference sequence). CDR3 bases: TGTGCCAGTAGTGCGGGACAGAACTACGAGCAGTACTTC. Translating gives CASSAGQNYEQYF.

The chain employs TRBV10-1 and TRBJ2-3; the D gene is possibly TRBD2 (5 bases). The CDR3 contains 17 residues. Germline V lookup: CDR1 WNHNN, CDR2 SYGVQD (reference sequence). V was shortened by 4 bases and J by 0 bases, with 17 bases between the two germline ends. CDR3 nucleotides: TGCGCCAGCAGTGGCCTAGCCGTGAGCACAAGCACAGATACGCAGTATTTT. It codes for CASSGLAVSTSTDTQYF.

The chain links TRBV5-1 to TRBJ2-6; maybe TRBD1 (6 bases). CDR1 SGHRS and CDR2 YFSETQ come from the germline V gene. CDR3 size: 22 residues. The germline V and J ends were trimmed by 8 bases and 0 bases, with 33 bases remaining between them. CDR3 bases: TGCGCCAGTGGGAAACAACACAATTTAAACAGGGTTCCCCTCTCTGGGGCCAACGTCCTGACTTTC. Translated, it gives CASGKQHNLNRVPLSGANVLTF. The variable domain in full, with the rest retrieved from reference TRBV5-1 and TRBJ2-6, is KAGVTQTPRYLIKTRGQQVTLSCSPISGHRSVSWYQQTPGQGLQFLFEYFSETQRNKGNFPGRFSGRQFSNSRSEMNVSTLELGDSALYLCASGKQHNLNRVPLSGANVLTFGAGSRLTVL.